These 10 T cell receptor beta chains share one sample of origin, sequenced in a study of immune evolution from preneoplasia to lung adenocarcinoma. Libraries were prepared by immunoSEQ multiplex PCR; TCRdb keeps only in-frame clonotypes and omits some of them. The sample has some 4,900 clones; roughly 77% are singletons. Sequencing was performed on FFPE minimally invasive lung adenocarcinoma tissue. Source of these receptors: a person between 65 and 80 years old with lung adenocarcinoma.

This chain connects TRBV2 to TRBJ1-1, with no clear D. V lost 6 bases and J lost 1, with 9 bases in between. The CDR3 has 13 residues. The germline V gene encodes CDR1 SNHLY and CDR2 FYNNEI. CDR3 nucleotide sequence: TGTGCCAGCAGCCCTACAACGAACACTGAAGCTTTCTTT. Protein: CASSPTTNTEAFF.

Written as DNA, the CDR3 is TGTGCCAGCTCCGGGACTTCTAGGGCCCATACGCAGTATTTT. The encoded protein is CASSGTSRAHTQYF. The gene calls are TRBV6-5 and TRBJ2-3; D might be TRBD2 (6 bases). Germline V lookup: CDR1 MNHEY, CDR2 SVGAGI. Deletions cut 8 bases from V and 7 bases from J, with 19 bases between. The CDR3 consists of 14 residues.

The CDR3 loop is CSVYFSGGPGYTF. The CDR3, as DNA: TGCAGCGTTTATTTCTCGGGAGGGCCTGGCTACACCTTC. J is TRBJ1-2 and V is TRBV29-1; D not certain. CDR1 and CDR2 (germline): SQVTM, ANQGSEA. V lost 5 bases and J lost 7, with 17 bases in between. The CDR3 consists of 13 residues.

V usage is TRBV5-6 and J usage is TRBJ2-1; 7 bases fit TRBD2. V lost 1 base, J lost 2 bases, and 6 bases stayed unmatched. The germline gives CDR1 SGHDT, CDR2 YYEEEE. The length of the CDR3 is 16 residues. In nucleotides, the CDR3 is TGTGCCAGCAGCTTGATCGGGAGGCTTACCTACAATGAGCAGTTCTTC. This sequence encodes CASSLIGRLTYNEQFF. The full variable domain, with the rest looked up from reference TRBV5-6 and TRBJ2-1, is DAGVTQSPTHLIKTRGQQVTLRCSPKSGHDTVSWYQQALGQGPQFIFQYYEEEERQRGNFPDRFSGHQFPNYSSELNVNALLLGDSALYLCASSLIGRLTYNEQFFGPGTRLTVL.

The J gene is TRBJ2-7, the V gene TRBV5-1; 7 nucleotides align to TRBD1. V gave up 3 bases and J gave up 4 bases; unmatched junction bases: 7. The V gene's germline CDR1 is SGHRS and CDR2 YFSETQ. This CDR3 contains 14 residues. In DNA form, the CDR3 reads TGCGCCAGCAGCTGGGAAGGACAGGTATACGAGCAGTACTTC. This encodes CASSWEGQVYEQYF.

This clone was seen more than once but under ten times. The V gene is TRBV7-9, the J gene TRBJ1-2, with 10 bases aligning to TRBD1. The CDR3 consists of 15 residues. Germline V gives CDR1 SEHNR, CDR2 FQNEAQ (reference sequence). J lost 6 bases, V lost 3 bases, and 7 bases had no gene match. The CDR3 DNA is TGTGCCAGCAGCTTCTCGACCGGGACAGGGGATGGCTACACCTTC. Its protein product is CASSFSTGTGDGYTF. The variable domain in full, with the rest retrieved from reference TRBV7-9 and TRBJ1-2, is DTGVSQNPRHKITKRGQNVTFRCDPISEHNRLYWYRQTLGQGPEFLTYFQNEAQLEKSRLLSDRFSAERPKGSFSTLEIQRTEQGDSAMYLCASSFSTGTGDGYTFGSGTRLTVV.

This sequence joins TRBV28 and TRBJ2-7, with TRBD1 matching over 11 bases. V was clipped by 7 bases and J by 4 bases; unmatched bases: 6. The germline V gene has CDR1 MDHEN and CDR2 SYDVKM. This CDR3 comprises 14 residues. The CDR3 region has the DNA TGTGCCAGCATTACGGACAGGGGGCGTTACGAGCAGTACTTC. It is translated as CASITDRGRYEQYF.

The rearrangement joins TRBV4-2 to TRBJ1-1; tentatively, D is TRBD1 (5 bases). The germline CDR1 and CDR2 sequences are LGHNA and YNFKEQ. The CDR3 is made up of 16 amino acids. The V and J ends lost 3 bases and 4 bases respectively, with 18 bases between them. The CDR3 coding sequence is TGTGCCAGCAGCCAGGGTCCGGGACCCTGGGGCACTGAAGCTTTCTTT. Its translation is CASSQGPGPWGTEAFF.

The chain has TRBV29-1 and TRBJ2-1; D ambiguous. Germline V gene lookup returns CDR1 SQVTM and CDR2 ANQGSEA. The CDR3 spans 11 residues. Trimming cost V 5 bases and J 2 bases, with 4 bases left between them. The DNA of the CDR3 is TGCAGCGTTAAAGCCTACAATGAGCAGTTCTTC. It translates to CSVKAYNEQFF.

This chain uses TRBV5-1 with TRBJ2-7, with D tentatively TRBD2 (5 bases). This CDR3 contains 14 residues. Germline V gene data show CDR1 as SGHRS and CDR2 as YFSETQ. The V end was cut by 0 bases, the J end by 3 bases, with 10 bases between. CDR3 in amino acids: CASSLERSNYEQYF. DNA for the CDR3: TGCGCCAGCAGCTTGGAGCGGAGCAACTACGAGCAGTACTTC. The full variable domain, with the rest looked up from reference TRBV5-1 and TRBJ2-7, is KAGVTQTPRYLIKTRGQQVTLSCSPISGHRSVSWYQQTPGQGLQFLFEYFSETQRNKGNFPGRFSGRQFSNSRSEMNVSTLELGDSALYLCASSLERSNYEQYFGPGTRLTVT.